This T cell receptor beta chain was obtained from a study of blood T cells in healthy people across ages. Study outcomes and limitations: In the absence of known donor CMV status, changes in expanded clonotypes were possibly confounded.

The CDR3 runs 13 residues. Germline V gene data show CDR1 as DFQATT and CDR2 as SNEGSKA (reference sequence). The V end lost 5 bases, the J end lost 1 base, and 10 bases lay between the germline ends. There are a few counts of this clonotype. The antigen is undetermined. Primed by a sample-barcoded 5' primer and a J-beta primer mix, a second PCR proceeded for about 7 to 11 cycles. Each CDR3 protein is one row after TCRdb ran MiXCR on the 5' RACE reads. The data show some 710,000 distinct CDR3 sequences, with about a fifth seen just once and about 20% held by the top ten. Sequencing used blood. The chain is built from TRBV20-1 and TRBJ2-3, with a possible D match to TRBD2 (5 bases). The receptor's source is a man aged 65 to 79 in good health. The CDR3 DNA is TGCAGTGCTGAGGGTAGGGGCACAGATACGCAGTATTTT. As protein: CSAEGRGTDTQYF.